Each of the 27 T cell receptor beta chains below was sequenced from the same sample in a study of blood T cell repertoires in COVID-19. Data came from immunoSEQ multiplex PCR; TCRdb stores just in-frame clones and leaves some out. The sample has about 64,000 clones, approximately 90% seen once. The material sequenced was peripheral blood. Receptors were obtained from a human donor in a cohort sampled during active COVID-19.

The chain has TRBV5-4 and TRBJ1-2; 8 bases agree with TRBD1. The CDR3 consists of 16 residues. Trimming cost V 4 bases and J 2 bases; bases outside gene matches: 10. Germline CDR1 reads SGHNT; CDR2 reads YYREEE (reference sequence). In DNA form, the CDR3 reads TGTGCCAGCAGCCAGGGGGCGCCTCTGGGGAACTATGGCTACACCTTC. It specifies CASSQGAPLGNYGYTF.

V usage is TRBV6-1 and J usage is TRBJ2-5; 12 bases align to TRBD2. The germline V gene has CDR1 MNHNS and CDR2 SASEGT. This CDR3 comprises 19 residues. Trimming removed 4 bases from V and 5 bases from J; junction bases left unmatched: 17. The CDR3 nucleotides are TGTGCCAGCAGTGCCCCTAGGGGGGGGGCTAGCGGGAGGGTGGAGACCCAGTACTTC. It yields the protein CASSAPRGGASGRVETQYF.

The J gene is TRBJ2-7, the V gene TRBV5-1; 11 nucleotides match TRBD2. CDR1 and CDR2 (germline): SGHRS, YFSETQ. The V and J ends lost 0 bases and 2 bases, in that order; junction bases with no gene match: 4. The CDR3 length is 16 residues. CDR3 in amino acids: CASSLEGLAAPYEQYF. For the CDR3, the DNA is TGCGCCAGCAGCTTGGAGGGACTAGCGGCACCCTACGAGCAGTACTTC.

The CDR3 nucleotides are TGTGCCAGCAGCCCTAGTGGGGGCTGGTACCAAGAGACCCAGTACTTC. Translating gives CASSPSGGWYQETQYF. The rearrangement uses TRBV7-3 and TRBJ2-5; D may be TRBD1 (6 bases). V shed 5 bases and J shed 0 bases, with 16 bases lying between them. Germline values: CDR1 SGHTA, CDR2 FQGTGA. The CDR3 spans 16 residues.

The chain has TRBV28 and TRBJ1-5; D call uncertain. The CDR3 covers 13 residues. V lost 3 bases, J lost 7 bases, and 10 bases lay in between. The germline gives CDR1 MDHEN, CDR2 SYDVKM. CDR3 amino acids: CASSFRAGQPQHF. The CDR3 nucleotides are TGTGCCAGCAGTTTCCGGGCGGGACAGCCCCAGCATTTT.

This clone was seen only once. The J gene is TRBJ2-7, the V gene TRBV5-1; 14 bases are a match to TRBD2. Losses at the gene ends were 4 bases for V and 5 bases for J; bases not matched to a gene: 5. The germline V gene has CDR1 SGHRS and CDR2 YFSETQ. The length of the CDR3 is 15 residues. The chain's CDR3 is CASSGTSGSNNEQYF. CDR3 coding DNA: TGCGCCAGCAGCGGGACTAGCGGGAGTAACAACGAGCAGTACTTC.

This chain connects TRBV10-3 to TRBJ1-5; D is unresolved. The V gene lost 4 bases and the J gene lost 2 bases, with 9 bases spanning the gap. The germline V gene has CDR1 ENHRY and CDR2 SYGVKD. This CDR3 is 14 amino acids long. The CDR3 sequence: CAISGERGNQPQHF. In DNA, the CDR3 is TGTGCCATCAGTGGAGAGAGGGGCAATCAGCCCCAGCATTTT.

This clone was picked up one time. The rearrangement joins TRBV7-3 to TRBJ2-3, with D maybe TRBD1 (6 bases). The CDR3 totals 18 residues. The germline gives CDR1 SGHTA, CDR2 FQGTGA. V gave up 1 base and J gave up 5 bases, with 22 bases separating them. This chain's CDR3 is CASSLNYRDTGQLDTQYF. CDR3 sequence (DNA): TGTGCCAGCAGCTTAAACTATAGGGACACGGGGCAACTAGATACGCAGTATTTT.

The chain carries TRBV24-1 and TRBJ2-7; 11 bases line up with TRBD2. Trimming at V came to 7 bases and at J to 1 base, leaving 5 bases not matched to a gene. From germline, CDR1 is KGHDR and CDR2 SFDVKD. This CDR3 is 15 amino acids long. The CDR3 nucleotides are TGTGCCACCAGCGGGACTAGCGGAACTTCCTACGAGCAGTACTTC. Amino acids: CATSGTSGTSYEQYF.

The chain has TRBV24-1 and TRBJ2-1; weak D call: TRBD2 (6 bases). V lost 11 bases, J lost 4 bases, and 20 bases lay in between. The CDR3 has 15 residues. Per germline, CDR1 KGHDR and CDR2 SFDVKD. The CDR3, as DNA: TGTGCCATCCCTGGGGGGACGGGAGTATACAATGAGCAGTTCTTC. It translates to CAIPGGTGVYNEQFF.

The chain employs TRBV27 and TRBJ2-5; D unclear. The CDR3 runs 12 residues. Per germline, CDR1 MNHEY and CDR2 SMNVEV (reference sequence). Trimming removed 6 bases at V and 4 bases at J, with 9 bases between. The CDR3 reads CASRTPGETQYF. CDR3 nucleotide sequence: TGTGCCAGCAGAACCCCAGGAGAGACCCAGTACTTC.

The CDR3 sequence is CASSPTSGSYEQYF. CDR3 bases: TGTGCCAGCAGCCCTACTAGCGGGAGCTACGAGCAGTACTTC. The chain carries TRBV5-4 and TRBJ2-7; TRBD2 matches at 11 bases. From germline, CDR1 is SGHNT and CDR2 YYREEE (reference sequence). V shed 4 bases and J 3 bases; nucleotides not matched to a gene: 3. The CDR3 is 14 amino acids.

A single count supports this clone. The chain joins TRBV18 to TRBJ1-3; D ambiguous. Between the trimmed V and J ends, which lost 3 bases and 9 bases, there was a span of 15 bases. The CDR3 is 14 residues long. The germline CDR1 and CDR2 sequences are KGHSH and LQKENI. The DNA for the CDR3 is TGTGCCAGCTCACCGCCGGCCCCTCGAGGCACCATATATTTT. Its translation: CASSPPAPRGTIYF.

CDR3 amino acids: CASSSGQGGSDTQYF. The CDR3 region has the DNA TGTGCCAGCAGCTCGGGACAGGGGGGTTCAGATACGCAGTATTTT. The genes are TRBV5-4 and TRBJ2-3, with 11 bases lining up with TRBD1. CDR3 length: 15 amino acids. Trimming cost V 3 bases and J 4 bases; bases outside gene matches: 4. Germline V gene lookup returns CDR1 SGHNT and CDR2 YYREEE (reference sequence).

The chain is built from TRBV5-4 and TRBJ1-6; D unclear. V was clipped by 4 bases and J by 1 base, with 15 bases between them. Germline V gives CDR1 SGHNT, CDR2 YYREEE (reference sequence). The CDR3 is 17 residues long. The CDR3 DNA reads TGTGCCAGCAGCCTCATCCCTCCCGGTTCCTATAATTCACCCCTCCACTTT. Translating it yields CASSLIPPGSYNSPLHF.

DNA for the CDR3: TGTGCCAGCACCGCGGATCCGGGACTAGGGGCCTATGAGCAGTTCTTC. Amino acids: CASTADPGLGAYEQFF. The chain uses TRBV2 and TRBJ2-1; TRBD2 agrees at 8 bases. Germline lookup yields CDR1 SNHLY and CDR2 FYNNEI. The CDR3 totals 16 residues. J gave up 8 bases and V 7 bases, and 16 bases lay outside the gene matches. The whole variable domain, remainder taken from reference TRBV2 and TRBJ2-1, is EPEVTQTPSHQVTQMGQEVILRCVPISNHLYFYWYRQILGQKVEFLVSFYNNEISEKSEIFDDQFSVERPDGSNFTLKIRSTKLEDSAMYFCASTADPGLGAYEQFFGPGTRLTVL.

The chain links TRBV6-1 to TRBJ2-7; D remains ambiguous. Trimming stripped 3 bases from V and 1 base from J, with 13 bases between. Germline lookup yields CDR1 MNHNS and CDR2 SASEGT. The CDR3 extends over 15 amino acids. The CDR3 is CASSELTYRSYEQYF. In DNA form, the CDR3 reads TGTGCCAGCAGTGAGCTGACATACCGATCCTACGAGCAGTACTTC.

J is TRBJ1-2 and V is TRBV7-8; D call uncertain. Germline V gene lookup returns CDR1 SGHVS and CDR2 FQNEAQ. The CDR3 consists of 14 residues. Trimming took off 5 bases at V and 3 bases at J, with 13 bases between the two ends. Here the CDR3 reads CASSQSGEHYGYTF. CDR3 nucleotide sequence: TGTGCCAGCAGCCAATCCGGGGAGCACTATGGCTACACCTTC.

This chain uses TRBV25-1 with TRBJ1-2; 7 nucleotides line up with TRBD1. This CDR3 spans 14 amino acids. Looked up from germline, CDR1 is MGHDK and CDR2 is SYGVNS. After removal of 8 bases from V and 8 bases from J, the junction contained 14 bases not matched to a gene. DNA for the CDR3: TGTGCCAGCGGATCCCCAAGGGGGCGCGGAGGCTACACCTTC. Translated, it gives CASGSPRGRGGYTF.

This clone was counted once. The genes are TRBV6-5 and TRBJ2-5; 7 bases line up with TRBD2. Germline V gene lookup returns CDR1 MNHEY and CDR2 SVGAGI. V lost 10 bases, J lost 7 bases, and 18 bases stayed unmatched. The CDR3 consists of 15 residues. Written as DNA, the CDR3 is TGTGCCACTAACCGGGGGACCCAGGCGGGGGTGACCCAGTACTTC. Translating it yields CATNRGTQAGVTQYF.

V gene TRBV6-5 combines with J gene TRBJ2-5; D possibly corresponds to TRBD2 (6 bases). The CDR3 loop spans 12 amino acids. Germline V CDR1 and CDR2: MNHEY, SVGAGI. The V end lost 8 bases, the J end lost 5 bases, and 12 bases lay between the germline ends. The CDR3 region has the DNA TGTGCCAGCGGAGGGCCAGGCGAGACCCAGTACTTC. It is translated as CASGGPGETQYF.

This clone appeared once. The V call is TRBV10-2, the J call TRBJ1-4, with D uncertain. CDR1 is WSHSY, CDR2 SAAADI, per germline. The V end lost 7 bases, the J end lost 3 bases, and 12 bases lay between the germline ends. The CDR3 loop spans 14 amino acids. CDR3 region: CASKRNEPNEKLFF. In nucleotides, the CDR3 is TGCGCCAGCAAGAGGAATGAGCCTAATGAAAAACTGTTTTTT.

The gene calls are TRBV5-4 and TRBJ2-7; TRBD1 might be the D (6 bases). The germline V and J ends were trimmed by 4 bases and 0 bases, with 14 bases remaining between them. Germline V lookup: CDR1 SGHNT, CDR2 YYREEE (reference sequence). The CDR3 totals 15 residues. CDR3 sequence (DNA): TGTGCCAGCAGCCTCGGGACACAAAACTCCTACGAGCAGTACTTC. It is translated as CASSLGTQNSYEQYF.

The chain carries TRBV7-9 and TRBJ1-1; 8 positions agree with TRBD1. Germline V gene lookup returns CDR1 SEHNR and CDR2 FQNEAQ (reference sequence). V lost 3 bases, J lost 10 bases, and 10 bases stayed unmatched. The CDR3 is 14 residues long. CDR3 sequence (DNA): TGTGCCAGCAGCTTGACCCGGGACAGGTCTGGAGCTTTCTTT. Its protein is CASSLTRDRSGAFF.

The CDR3: CASSAASTGGINQPQHF. The CDR3 DNA reads TGTGCCAGTAGTGCCGCCTCGACAGGGGGGATCAATCAGCCCCAGCATTTT. The chain has TRBV19 and TRBJ1-5; TRBD1 aligns across 9 bases. The V gene's germline CDR1 is LNHDA and CDR2 SQIVND (reference sequence). The CDR3 covers 17 residues. V shed 5 bases and J 3 bases; nucleotides not matched to a gene: 11.

J is TRBJ1-2 and V is TRBV28, with 9 bases fitting TRBD1. Germline CDR1 reads MDHEN; CDR2 reads SYDVKM. The CDR3 has 14 amino acids. J lost 4 bases, V lost 5 bases, and 5 bases had no gene match. The CDR3, as DNA: TGTGCCAGCAGTCCCCCGGACAGGGGCTATGGCTACACCTTC. Translated: CASSPPDRGYGYTF.

This clone has a handful of counts. The rearrangement links TRBV6-5 to TRBJ2-3, with TRBD1 matching 9 bases. The CDR3 extends over 16 amino acids. Germline-derived CDR1 and CDR2 are MNHEY and SVGAGI. J was trimmed by 3 bases and V by 6 bases; bases with no gene match: 10. CDR3 sequence: CASSYRGRLGTDTQYF. CDR3 in DNA: TGTGCCAGCAGCTACAGGGGGCGCCTTGGAACAGATACGCAGTATTTT.